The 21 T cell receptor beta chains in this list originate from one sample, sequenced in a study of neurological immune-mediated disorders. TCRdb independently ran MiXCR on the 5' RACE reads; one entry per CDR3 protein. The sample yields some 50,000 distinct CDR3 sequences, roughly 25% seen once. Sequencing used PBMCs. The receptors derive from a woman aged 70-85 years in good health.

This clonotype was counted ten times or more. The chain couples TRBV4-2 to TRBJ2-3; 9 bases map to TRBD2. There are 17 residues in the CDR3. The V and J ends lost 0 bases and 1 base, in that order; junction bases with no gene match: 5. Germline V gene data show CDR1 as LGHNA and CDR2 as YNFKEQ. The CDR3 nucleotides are TGTGCCAGCAGCCAAGATGGCGGGAGGGTGGGCACAGATACGCAGTATTTT. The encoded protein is CASSQDGGRVGTDTQYF.

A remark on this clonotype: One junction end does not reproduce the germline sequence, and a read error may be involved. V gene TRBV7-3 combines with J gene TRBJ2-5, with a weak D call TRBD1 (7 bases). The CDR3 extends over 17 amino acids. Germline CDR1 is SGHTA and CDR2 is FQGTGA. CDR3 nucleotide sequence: TGTGACAGCAGCTTTCCCCAAATACCGACAGGGAGGGAGACCCAGTACTTC. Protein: CDSSFPQIPTGRETQYF.

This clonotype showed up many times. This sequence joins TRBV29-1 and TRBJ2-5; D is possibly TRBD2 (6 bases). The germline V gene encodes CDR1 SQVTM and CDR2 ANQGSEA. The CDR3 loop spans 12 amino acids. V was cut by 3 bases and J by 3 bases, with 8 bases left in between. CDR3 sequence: CSVEWGEETQYF. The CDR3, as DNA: TGCAGCGTTGAGTGGGGGGAAGAGACCCAGTACTTC.

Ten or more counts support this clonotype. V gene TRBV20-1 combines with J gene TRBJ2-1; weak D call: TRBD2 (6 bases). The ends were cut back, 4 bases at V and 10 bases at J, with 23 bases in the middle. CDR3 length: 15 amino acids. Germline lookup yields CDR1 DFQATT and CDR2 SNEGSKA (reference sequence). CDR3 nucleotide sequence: TGCAGTGCTATGGCTTATCGGGACTCCCAATTGGAGCAGTTCTTC. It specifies CSAMAYRDSQLEQFF.

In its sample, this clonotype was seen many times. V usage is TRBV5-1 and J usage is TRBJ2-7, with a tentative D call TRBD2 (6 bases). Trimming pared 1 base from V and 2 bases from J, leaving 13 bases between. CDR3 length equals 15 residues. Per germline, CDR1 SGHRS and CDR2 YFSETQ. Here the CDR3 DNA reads TGCGCCAGCAGCTTGTTGGAGGGCTCCACCTACGAGCAGTACTTC. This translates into CASSLLEGSTYEQYF.

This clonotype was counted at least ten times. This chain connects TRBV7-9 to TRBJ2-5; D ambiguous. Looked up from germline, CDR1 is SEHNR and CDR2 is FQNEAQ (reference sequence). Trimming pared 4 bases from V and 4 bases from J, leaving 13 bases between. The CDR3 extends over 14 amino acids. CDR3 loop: CASSSWETGETQYF. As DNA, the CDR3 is TGTGCCAGCAGCTCCTGGGAAACCGGAGAGACCCAGTACTTC.

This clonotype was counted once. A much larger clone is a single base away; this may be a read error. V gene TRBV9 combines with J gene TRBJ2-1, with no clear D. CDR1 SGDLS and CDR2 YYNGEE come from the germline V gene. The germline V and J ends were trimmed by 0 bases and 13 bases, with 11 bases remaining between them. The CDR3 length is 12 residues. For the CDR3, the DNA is TGTGCCAGCAGCGTAGATCGGGTTGACCAGTTCTTC. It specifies CASSVDRVDQFF.

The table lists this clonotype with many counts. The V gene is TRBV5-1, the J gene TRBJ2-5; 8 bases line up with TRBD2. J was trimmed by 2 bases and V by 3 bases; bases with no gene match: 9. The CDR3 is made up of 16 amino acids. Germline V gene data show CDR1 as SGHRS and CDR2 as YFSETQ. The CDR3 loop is CASSSEGPSGQETQYF. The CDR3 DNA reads TGCGCCAGCAGCTCCGAAGGGCCTAGCGGGCAAGAGACCCAGTACTTC.

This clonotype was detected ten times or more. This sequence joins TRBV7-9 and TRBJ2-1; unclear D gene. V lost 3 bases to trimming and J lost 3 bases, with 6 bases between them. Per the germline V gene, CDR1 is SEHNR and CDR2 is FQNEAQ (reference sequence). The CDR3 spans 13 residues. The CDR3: CASSLMSYNEQFF. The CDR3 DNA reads TGTGCCAGCAGCTTGATGAGCTACAATGAGCAGTTCTTC.

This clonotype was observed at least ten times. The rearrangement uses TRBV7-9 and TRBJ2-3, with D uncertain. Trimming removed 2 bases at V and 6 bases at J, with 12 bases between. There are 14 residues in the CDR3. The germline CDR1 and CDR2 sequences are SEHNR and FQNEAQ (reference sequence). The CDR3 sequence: CASSLFLSSDTQYF. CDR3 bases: TGTGCCAGCAGCTTATTTTTGAGTTCGGATACGCAGTATTTT.

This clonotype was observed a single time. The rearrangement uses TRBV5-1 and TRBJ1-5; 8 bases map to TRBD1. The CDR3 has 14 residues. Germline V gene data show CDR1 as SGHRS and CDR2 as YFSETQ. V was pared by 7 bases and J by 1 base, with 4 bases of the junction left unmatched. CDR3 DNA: TGCGCCAGCCCGACAGGGGAGAGCAATCAGCCCCAGCATTTT. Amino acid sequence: CASPTGESNQPQHF.

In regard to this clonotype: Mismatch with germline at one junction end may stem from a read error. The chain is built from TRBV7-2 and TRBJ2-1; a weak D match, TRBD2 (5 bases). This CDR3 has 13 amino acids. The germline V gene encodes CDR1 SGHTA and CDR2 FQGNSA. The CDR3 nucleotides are TGTGCCAGCTTGAGGGAGATCAGTGATGACCAGTTCTTC. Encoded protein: CASLREISDDQFF.

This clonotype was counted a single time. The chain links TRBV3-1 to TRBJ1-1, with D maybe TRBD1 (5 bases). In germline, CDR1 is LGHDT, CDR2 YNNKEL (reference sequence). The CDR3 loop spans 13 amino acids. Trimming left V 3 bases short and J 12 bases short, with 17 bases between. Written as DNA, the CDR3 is TGTGCCAGCAGCCAGGGACCCACGGTTTGGACTTTCTTT. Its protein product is CASSQGPTVWTFF. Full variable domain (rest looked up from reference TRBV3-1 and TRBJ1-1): DTAVSQTPKYLVTQMGNDKSIKCEQNLGHDTMYWYKQDSKKFLKIMFSYNNKELIINETVPNRFSPKSPDKAHLNLHINSLELGDSAVYFCASSQGPTVWTFFGQGTRLTVV.

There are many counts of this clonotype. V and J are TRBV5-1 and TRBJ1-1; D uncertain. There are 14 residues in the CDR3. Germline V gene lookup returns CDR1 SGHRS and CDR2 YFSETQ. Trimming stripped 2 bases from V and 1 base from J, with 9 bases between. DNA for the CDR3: TGCGCCAGCAGCTTTGCGGACGGGAACACTGAAGCTTTCTTT. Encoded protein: CASSFADGNTEAFF.

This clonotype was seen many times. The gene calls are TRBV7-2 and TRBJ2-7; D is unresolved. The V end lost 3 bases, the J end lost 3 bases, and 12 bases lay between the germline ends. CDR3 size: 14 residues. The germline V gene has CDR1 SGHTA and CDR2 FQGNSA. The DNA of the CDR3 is TGTGCCAGCAGCTTCTCAGTTTCCGTCTACGAGCAGTACTTC. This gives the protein CASSFSVSVYEQYF.

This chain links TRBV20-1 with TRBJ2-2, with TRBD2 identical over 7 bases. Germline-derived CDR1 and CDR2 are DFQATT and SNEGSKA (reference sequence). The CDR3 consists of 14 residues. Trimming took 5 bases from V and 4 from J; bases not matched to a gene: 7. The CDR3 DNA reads TGCAGTGCTGCCCACCCGGGGGGCACCGGGGAGCTGTTTTTT. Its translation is CSAAHPGGTGELFF.

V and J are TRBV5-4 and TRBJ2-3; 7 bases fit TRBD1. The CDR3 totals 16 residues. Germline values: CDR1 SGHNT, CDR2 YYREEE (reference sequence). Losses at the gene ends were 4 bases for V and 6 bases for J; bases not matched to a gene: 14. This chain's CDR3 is CASSGVGGQGVDTQYF. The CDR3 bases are TGTGCCAGCAGCGGAGTAGGAGGTCAGGGGGTGGATACGCAGTATTTT.

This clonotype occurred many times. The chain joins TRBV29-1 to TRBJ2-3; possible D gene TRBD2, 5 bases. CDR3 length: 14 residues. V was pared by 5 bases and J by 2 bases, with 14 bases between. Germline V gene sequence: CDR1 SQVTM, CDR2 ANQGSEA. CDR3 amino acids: CSVKWAGLTDTQYF. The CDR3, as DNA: TGCAGCGTTAAATGGGCGGGCCTCACAGATACGCAGTATTTT.

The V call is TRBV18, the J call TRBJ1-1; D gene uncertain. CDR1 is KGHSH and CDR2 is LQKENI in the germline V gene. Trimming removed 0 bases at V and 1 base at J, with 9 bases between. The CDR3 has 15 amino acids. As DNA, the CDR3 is TGTGCCAGCTCACCACCGGTAACCACGAACACTGAAGCTTTCTTT. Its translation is CASSPPVTTNTEAFF.

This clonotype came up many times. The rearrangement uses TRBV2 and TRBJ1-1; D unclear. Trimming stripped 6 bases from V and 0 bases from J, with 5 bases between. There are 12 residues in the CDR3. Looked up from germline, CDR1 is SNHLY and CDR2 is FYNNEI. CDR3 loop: CASREMNTEAFF. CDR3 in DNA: TGTGCCAGCAGGGAGATGAACACTGAAGCTTTCTTT.

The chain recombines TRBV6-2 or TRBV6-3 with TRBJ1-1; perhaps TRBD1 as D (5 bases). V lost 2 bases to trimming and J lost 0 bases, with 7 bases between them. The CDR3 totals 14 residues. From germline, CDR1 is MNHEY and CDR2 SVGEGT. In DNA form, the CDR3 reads TGTGCCAGCAGTTACGGCAGGGTGAACACTGAAGCTTTCTTT. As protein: CASSYGRVNTEAFF.